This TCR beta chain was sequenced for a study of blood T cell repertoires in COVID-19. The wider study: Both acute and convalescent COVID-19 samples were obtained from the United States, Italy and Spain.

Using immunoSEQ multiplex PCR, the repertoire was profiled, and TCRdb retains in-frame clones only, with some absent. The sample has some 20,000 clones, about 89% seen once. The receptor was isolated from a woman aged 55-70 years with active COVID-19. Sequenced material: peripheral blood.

The CDR3 DNA reads as TGTGCCAGCAGCTCGGACAGGGGGGAGACCCAGTACTTC. Amino acid sequence: CASSSDRGETQYF. The gene calls are TRBV7-8 and TRBJ2-5; TRBD1 aligns across 10 bases. With 4 bases clipped from V and 5 bases from J, the junction kept 1 base outside the gene matches. Germline loops: CDR1 SGHVS, CDR2 FQNEAQ. This CDR3 has 13 residues.